A selection of T cell receptor beta chains follows, all from one sample in a study of CD8+ T cells in alopecia areata. Some clones are missing from TCRdb's copy, which holds only in-frame ones; the method was immunoSEQ multiplex PCR. The sample comprises under 200,000 clones, around three fifths of which are singletons, and approximately 14% rests with the top ten. Material: CD4+ T cells sorted from blood, obtained at week 24, from a patient treated with tofacitinib. The receptors shown here come from a human donor with alopecia areata. The CDR3 runs from the conserved cysteine through the conserved F or W. The D gene is left open where the match is weak. Size is omitted from some rows. Given values are once, few, many or a class for expanded clones.

v_gene,abundance,j_gene,d_gene,CDR3nt,CDR3aa
TRBV5-1,.,TRBJ1-5,.,TGCGCCAGCCTCTCTCCCCACGGGAACAATCAGCCCCAGCATTTT,CASLSPHGNNQPQHF
TRBV5-1,few,TRBJ2-1,TRBD1,TGCGCCAGTAAACAGGGGTTTGAGCAGTTCTTC,CASKQGFEQFF
TRBV6-6,.,TRBJ2-3,.,TGTGCCAGCAGTTACTCGAGGGCTCGAGATACGCAGTATTTT,CASSYSRARDTQYF
TRBV7-3,.,TRBJ2-7,.,TGTGCCAGCAGTGAAGGGGGGACACCCCCCAGATACTTC,CASSEGGTPPRYF
TRBV7-9,few,TRBJ2-5,.,TGTGCCAGCAGTTTAAACCCGGGACACAAACAAGAGACCCAGTACTTC,CASSLNPGHKQETQYF
TRBV5-1,.,TRBJ2-3,.,TGCGCCAGCAGCTTGGAAGATACGCAGTATTTT,CASSLEDTQYF
TRBV5-1,.,TRBJ1-1,.,TGCGCCAGCAGCTTGGCCTTACCCAACACTGAAGCTTTCTTT,CASSLALPNTEAFF
TRBV10-2,.,TRBJ2-3,.,TGCGCCAGCGGATCGGATACGCAGTATTTT,CASGSDTQYF
TRBV6-1,.,TRBJ1-1,.,TGTGCCAGCAGTGAGTTACGGGCGGGAAACACTGAAGCTTTCTTT,CASSELRAGNTEAFF
TRBV7-2,.,TRBJ2-6,.,TGTGCCAGCAGCTTAGATGCAGGTCTGTCTGGGGCCAACGTCCTGACTTTC,CASSLDAGLSGANVLTF
TRBV7-9,.,TRBJ2-5,TRBD2,TGTGCCAGCAGCTCAATAACTAGCGTGCAAGAGACCCAGTACTTC,CASSSITSVQETQYF
TRBV30,.,TRBJ2-1,TRBD2,TGTGCCTCCTGGCGGGGGTCGGCCAATGAGCAGTTCTTC,CASWRGSANEQFF
TRBV6-5,.,TRBJ1-4,.,TGTGCCAGCAGTTACATTGGGCAGTATGAAAAACTGTTTTTT,CASSYIGQYEKLFF
TRBV5-1,.,TRBJ2-7,TRBD1,TGCGCCAGCAGCTTGGGGGATACAGGGACAGCTGCTCTCCGTGTCCAGTCCTACGAGCAGTACTTC,CASSLGDTGTAALRVQSYEQYF
TRBV6-5,.,TRBJ1-2,.,TGTGCCAGCAGTAAACAGGGTCCCTATGGCTACACCTTC,CASSKQGPYGYTF
TRBV7-9,.,TRBJ1-2,.,TGTGCCAGCAGCCCAGAATATGGCTACACCTTC,CASSPEYGYTF
TRBV11-2,.,TRBJ2-5,.,TGTGCCAGCAGCCCGACGACGGGCAGGGGTAGAGAGACCCAGTACTTC,CASSPTTGRGRETQYF
TRBV7-3,.,TRBJ2-1,.,TGTGCCAGCAGCACCGGGACCTCCTACAATGAGCAGTTCTTC,CASSTGTSYNEQFF
TRBV6-5,few,TRBJ2-7,.,TGTGCCAGCAGTTACTCCCGGGACCGGACCTACGAGCAGTACTTC,CASSYSRDRTYEQYF
TRBV30,.,TRBJ2-5,TRBD2,TGTGCCTGGAGTGCACTAGCGGGGGGGCCAGAGACCCAGTACTTC,CAWSALAGGPETQYF
TRBV7-8,.,TRBJ2-7,.,TGTGCCAGCAGCTTAGGCCGCGGCTACGAGCAGTACTTC,CASSLGRGYEQYF
TRBV10-3,.,TRBJ1-3,.,TGTGCCATCAGCGGACTGTCTAGCTCTGGAAACACCATATATTTT,CAISGLSSSGNTIYF
TRBV5-6,.,TRBJ2-3,TRBD2,TGTGCCAGCAGCTTGACCTCAGCGGGGGGCGACACAGATACGCAGTATTTT,CASSLTSAGGDTDTQYF
TRBV7-9,few,TRBJ1-5,TRBD1,TGTGCCAGCAGCTTAGCCCTGGGACAGGGGGTAGGGAGCAATCAGCCCCAGCATTTT,CASSLALGQGVGSNQPQHF
TRBV27,few,TRBJ2-5,.,TGTGCCAGCAGTCCGACCCCACTAGCACGAGAGACCCAGTACTTC,CASSPTPLARETQYF
TRBV30,.,TRBJ1-5,.,TGTGCCTGGAGTGTGGGGCAGGGACAGCCCCAGCATTTT,CAWSVGQGQPQHF
TRBV7-9,.,TRBJ2-7,TRBD1,TGTGCCAGCAGCTCGGGACAGTCCTACGAGCAGTACTTC,CASSSGQSYEQYF
TRBV29-1,.,TRBJ2-5,.,TGCAGCGTTGCCCCCTCAGGGGTAGAGACCCAGTACTTC,CSVAPSGVETQYF
TRBV5-1,once,TRBJ2-5,.,TGCGCCAGCAGTTTCACAGGGAAGACCCAGTACTTC,CASSFTGKTQYF